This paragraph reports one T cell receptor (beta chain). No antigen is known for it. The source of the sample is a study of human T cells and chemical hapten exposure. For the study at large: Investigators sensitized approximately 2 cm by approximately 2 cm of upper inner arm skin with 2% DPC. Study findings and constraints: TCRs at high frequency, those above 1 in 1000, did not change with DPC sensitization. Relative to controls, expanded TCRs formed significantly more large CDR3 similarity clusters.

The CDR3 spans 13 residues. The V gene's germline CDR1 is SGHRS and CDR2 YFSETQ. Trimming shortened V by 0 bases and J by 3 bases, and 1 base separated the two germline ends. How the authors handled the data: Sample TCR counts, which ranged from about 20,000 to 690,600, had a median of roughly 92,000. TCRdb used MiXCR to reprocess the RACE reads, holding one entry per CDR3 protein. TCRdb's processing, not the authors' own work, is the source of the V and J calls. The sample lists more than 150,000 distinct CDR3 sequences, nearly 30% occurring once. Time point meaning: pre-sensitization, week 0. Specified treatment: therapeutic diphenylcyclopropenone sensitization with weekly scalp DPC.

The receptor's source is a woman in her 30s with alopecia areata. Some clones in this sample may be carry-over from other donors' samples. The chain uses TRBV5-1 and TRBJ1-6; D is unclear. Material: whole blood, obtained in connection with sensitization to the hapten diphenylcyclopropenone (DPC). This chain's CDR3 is CASSLDYNSPLHF. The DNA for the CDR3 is TGCGCCAGCAGCTTGGACTATAATTCACCCCTCCACTTT.